This TCR beta chain stems from a study of CD8 T cells in Susac syndrome. Study findings and constraints: The CD4+ T cell repertoires in Susac syndrome did not show any clonal expansion. TCR sequencing and HLA analysis covered a relatively small number of individuals.

The V and J ends lost 3 bases and 2 bases respectively, with 1 base between them. Germline V gives CDR1 KGHSH, CDR2 LQKENI. CDR3 size: 12 residues. As regards this clonotype: Its antigen is unidentified.

After extraction with the RNeasy kit, about 0.5 to 1 ug of the RNA was reverse transcribed using random hexamers. It was immunoSEQ multiplex PCR that amplified TCR beta CDR3 across 54 Vbeta and 13 Jbeta. TCRdb redid the calling of the immunoSEQ multiplex PCR reads with MiXCR, one entry per CDR3 protein. Altogether about 140,000 distinct CDR3 sequences are present, 85% to 95% being singletons, with the ten largest covering about 0.14%. In blood CD8+ and CD4+ T cells, TCR beta underwent sequencing. The genes are TRBV18 and TRBJ1-4; D is unresolved. The clonotype originates from a human donor with Susac syndrome. The material sequenced was CD4+ T cells from PBMCs. CDR3: CASSPTNEKLFF. Here the CDR3 DNA reads TGTGCCAGCTCACCGACTAATGAAAAACTGTTTTTT.